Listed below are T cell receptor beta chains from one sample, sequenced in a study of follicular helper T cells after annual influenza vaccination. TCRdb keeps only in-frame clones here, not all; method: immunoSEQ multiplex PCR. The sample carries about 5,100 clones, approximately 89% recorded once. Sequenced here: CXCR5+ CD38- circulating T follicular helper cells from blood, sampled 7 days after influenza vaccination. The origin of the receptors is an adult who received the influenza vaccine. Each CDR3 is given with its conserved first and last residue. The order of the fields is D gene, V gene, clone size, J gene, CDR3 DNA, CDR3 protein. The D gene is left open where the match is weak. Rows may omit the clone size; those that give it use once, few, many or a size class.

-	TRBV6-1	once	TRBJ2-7	TGTGCCAGCAGTCAAGAGGATCCGGGCCGGGGGGCCCACGAGCAGTACTTC	CASSQEDPGRGAHEQYF
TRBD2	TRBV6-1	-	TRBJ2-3	TGTGCCAGCAGGCAGGGACTAGTAACAGATACGCAGTATTTT	CASRQGLVTDTQYF
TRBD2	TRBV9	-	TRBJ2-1	TGTGCCAGCAGCGTAGGAGCGGGGGGGCGCTACAATGAGCAGTTCTTC	CASSVGAGGRYNEQFF
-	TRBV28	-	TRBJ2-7	TGTGCCAGCAGTTTAACAGGGTTCGAGCAGTACTTC	CASSLTGFEQYF
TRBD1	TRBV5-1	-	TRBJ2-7	TGCGCCAGCAGCTACGCCCCGGGACAGGAATCCTACGAGCAGTACTTC	CASSYAPGQESYEQYF
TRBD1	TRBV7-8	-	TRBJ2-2	TGTGCCAGCAGCTTGACAGGGCGCGGGGAGCTGTTTTTT	CASSLTGRGELFF
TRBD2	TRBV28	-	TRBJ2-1	TGTGCCAGCAGTTCCAGCGGGAGGGCCTCGGGTTGGGGCAATGAGCAGTTCTTC	CASSSSGRASGWGNEQFF
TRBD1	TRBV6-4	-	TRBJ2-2	TGTGCCAGCAGCGAGGGGGCGGAATCCGGGGAGCTGTTTTTT	CASSEGAESGELFF
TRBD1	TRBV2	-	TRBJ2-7	TGTGCCAGCAGTGTTGCGGGGACAGGGGGATACGAGCAGTACTTC	CASSVAGTGGYEQYF
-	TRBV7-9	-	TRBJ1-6	TGTGCCAGCAGCTTAGCGGGGCTCTCCATTTCACCCCTCCACTTT	CASSLAGLSISPLHF
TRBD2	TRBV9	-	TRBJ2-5	TGTGCCAGCAGCATCGGGGTAGCGGGAGGACAAGAGACCCAGTACTTC	CASSIGVAGGQETQYF
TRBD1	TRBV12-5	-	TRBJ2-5	TGTGCTAGTGGTCCAGGGGGAGAGACCCAGTACTTC	CASGPGGETQYF
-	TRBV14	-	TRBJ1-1	TGTGCCAGCAGCCAAGCAGGACGGGGGGGGTCGACTGAAGCTTTCTTT	CASSQAGRGGSTEAFF
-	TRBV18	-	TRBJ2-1	TGTGCCAGCTCCCCCGGGGTCCTCCAGTGGGGACTCCCCAGCAATGAGCAGTTCTTC	CASSPGVLQWGLPSNEQFF
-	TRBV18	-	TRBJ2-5	TGTGCCAGCTCACCACGGGCCAGGGAAAAGACCCAGTACTTC	CASSPRAREKTQYF
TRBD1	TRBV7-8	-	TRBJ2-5	TGTGCCAGCAGCTTCCGGGACAGGGGGATTAGTGACGGAAAGACCCAGTACTTC	CASSFRDRGISDGKTQYF
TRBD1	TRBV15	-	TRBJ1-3	TGTGCCACCGGAAAAACAGGGGCTGGAAACACCATATATTTT	CATGKTGAGNTIYF
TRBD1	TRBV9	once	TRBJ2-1	TGTGCCAGCAGCGTTCCAGGACAGGGGGCTGGAAATGAGCAGTTCTTC	CASSVPGQGAGNEQFF
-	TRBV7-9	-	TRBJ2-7	TGTGCCAGCGCTCAGGATTACGAGCAGTACTTC	CASAQDYEQYF
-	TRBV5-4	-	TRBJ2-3	TGTGCCAGCAGCCCCAGGGGAGGGACAGATACGCAGTATTTT	CASSPRGGTDTQYF
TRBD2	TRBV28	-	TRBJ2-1	TGTGCCAGCAGTCTCCCAAGCGGGACGAACTCCTACAATGAGCAGTTCTTC	CASSLPSGTNSYNEQFF
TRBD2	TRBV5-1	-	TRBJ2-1	TGCGCCAGCAGCTTGGAAGCGGGGGGAAACGGGGGTGAGCAGTTCTTC	CASSLEAGGNGGEQFF
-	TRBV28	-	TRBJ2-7	TGTGCCAGCAGTTTTCCTCTAGGGAGCCTAGAGTCCTACGAGCAGTACTTC	CASSFPLGSLESYEQYF
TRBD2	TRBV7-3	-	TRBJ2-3	TGTGCCAGCAGCCCCCCCGGGGGGGCAGGAACGCAGTATTTT	CASSPPGGAGTQYF
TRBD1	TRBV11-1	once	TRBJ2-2	TGTGCCAGCAGCTTAAGGACAGGGGGTTTCGGGGAGCTGTTTTTT	CASSLRTGGFGELFF
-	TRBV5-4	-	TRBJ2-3	TGTGCCAGCAGCTTGCTCGGGGTGCGGACAGATACGCAGTATTTT	CASSLLGVRTDTQYF
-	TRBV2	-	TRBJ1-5	TGTGCCAGCAGTGTACGAGGGGCTGGGGGAGGACAGCCCCAGCATTTT	CASSVRGAGGGQPQHF
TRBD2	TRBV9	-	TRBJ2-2	TGTGCCAGCAGCCCTAAAGGGGGACTAGCGGGACGAACCGGGGAGCTGTTTTTT	CASSPKGGLAGRTGELFF
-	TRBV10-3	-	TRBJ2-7	TGTGCCACCTCCCTGACCGAGCAGGGAGGCGAGCAGTACTTC	CATSLTEQGGEQYF
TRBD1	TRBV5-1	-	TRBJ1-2	TGCGCCAGCAGCTTGGCCAGAGGGGGCAATAACTATGGCTACACCTTC	CASSLARGGNNYGYTF
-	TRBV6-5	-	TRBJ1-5	TGTGCCAGCAGTTACACAGGGAATCAGCCCCAGCATTTT	CASSYTGNQPQHF
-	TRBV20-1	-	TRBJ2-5	TGCAGTGCTCCTACCGGGGAGACCCAGTACTTC	CSAPTGETQYF
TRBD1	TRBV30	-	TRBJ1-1	TGTGCCTGGAGTAGGGACAGGGCCATGAACACTGAAGCTTTCTTT	CAWSRDRAMNTEAFF
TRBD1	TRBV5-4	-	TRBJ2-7	TGTGCCAGCAGCTTGGGAACAGGGGCAAACTACGAGCAGTACTTC	CASSLGTGANYEQYF
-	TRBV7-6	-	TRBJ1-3	TGTGCCAGCAGCCGGACTCTCTCTGGAAACACCATATATTTT	CASSRTLSGNTIYF
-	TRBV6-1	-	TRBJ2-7	TGTGCCAGCACCCAGCGGTACGAGCAGTACTTC	CASTQRYEQYF
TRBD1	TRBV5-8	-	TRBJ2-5	TGTGCCAGCAGCTTAATCGGGACAGGGGGTCAAGAGACCCAGTACTTC	CASSLIGTGGQETQYF
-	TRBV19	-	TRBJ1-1	TGTGCCAGTAGCCCCTTAACAGAAAACACTGAAGCTTTCTTT	CASSPLTENTEAFF
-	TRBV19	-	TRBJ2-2	TGTGCCAGTAGTATTACAGACAACACCGGGGAGCTGTTTTTT	CASSITDNTGELFF
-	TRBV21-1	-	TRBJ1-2	TGTGCCAGCAGCGGGACAGACCTTTCTAACTATGGCTACACCTTC	CASSGTDLSNYGYTF
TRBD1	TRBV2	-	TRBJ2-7	TGTGCCAGCCGGGACAGGGGATTTTACGAGCAGTACTTC	CASRDRGFYEQYF
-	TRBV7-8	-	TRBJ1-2	TGTGCCAGCAGCTCCTCCCAGGGCCGCTATGGCTACACCTTC	CASSSSQGRYGYTF
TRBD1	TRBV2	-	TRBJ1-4	TGTGCCAGCAGTGATACTAGTACAGGGGGTGAAAAACTGTTTTTT	CASSDTSTGGEKLFF
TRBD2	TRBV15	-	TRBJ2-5	TGTGCCACCAGCAGAGATCCGCGGGGGGTGGAGACCCAGTACTTC	CATSRDPRGVETQYF
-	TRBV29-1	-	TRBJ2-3	TGCAGCGTTGCACTGACGGGGGATACGCAGTATTTT	CSVALTGDTQYF
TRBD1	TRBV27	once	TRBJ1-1	TGTGCCAGCAGTCCCCCCCGGCACAGGGGAATGATCTTT	CASSPPRHRGMIF